Below, one TCR beta chain is given with its context. This clone appeared a few times. The clone's antigen remains unknown. No much larger clone is present one base from it, and per-base qualities are unavailable. The sample is drawn from a study of beta chain features in type 1 diabetes (dated by TCRdb to 2017 to 2018). Regarding the complete study: Mean age, gender distribution, total cell number and subset yield did not differ between patients and healthy donors. A total of 85 million to 140 million sorted cells were examined across all samples, and a strong correlation was observed between cell number per subset and RNA yield. In the study, TCRB repertoires of sorted circulating CD4+ T cell subsets from recently diagnosed type 1 diabetes patients were compared with those of matched healthy donors. Regulatory and stem cell-like memory subsets were isolated from only 8 patients and about 8 healthy donors, whereas naive and central memory subsets came from all 30 or so donors. Beyond this particular receptor, the publication reports: Patients with type 1 diabetes made fewer insertions and deleted more nucleotides at VDJ recombination sites, implying thymic rearrangement abnormalities. Because cDNA was sequenced instead of genomic DNA, highly expressing activated cells could be over-represented, though the groups showed no difference in activation or CD3 levels. PCR might favor shorter templates, but patient and control samples were amplified and corrected together, so any skew would affect both groups equally. In all four CD4+ subsets, TCRB CDR3 length was moderately but significantly shorter in type 1 diabetes patients. Only small numbers of individuals were included in the HLA sub-analyses, which left unresolved whether HLA type had any influence on TCRB rearrangement. Naive, central memory and regulatory TCRB repertoires appeared to be more alike among patients than among healthy donors.

Each donor gave one peripheral blood draw, averaging roughly 100 mL, which was collected into heparinised tubes. Naive, central memory, regulatory and stem cell-like memory CD4+ T cells were sorted on a BD FACSAria II using a panel including CD45RO, CCR7, CD25, CD127, CD95 and CD27. All sorted populations exceeded 95% purity. PBMCs were separated immediately by Lymphoprep density gradient centrifugation and were stained directly, without being cultured. So that batch effects would be minimized, each experiment stained and sorted samples in pairs, pairing one healthy donor with one patient. The High Capacity cDNA Reverse Transcription Kit was used to reverse transcribe all of the isolated RNA, meaning that expressed TCRB transcripts were what got sequenced. Deep immunoSEQ sequencing was applied to naive, central memory and regulatory T cell samples, giving an average of about 3.8 million total reads per sample. Sorted cells were lysed in RLT buffer, and RNA was extracted using DNase-treated RNeasy Micro or Mini kits according to cell number. To prevent cross-contamination, every cell subset was processed on its own, while patient and healthy donor samples were processed together. TCRB sequences were amplified from cDNA with the immunoSEQ multiplex PCR, producing 87-bp fragments spanning the CDR3 region. Sequencing of the amplicons was performed on the Illumina HiSeq platform. The source study handled its data this way. Synthetic template baselines were used to correct PCR bias computationally, reads within Hamming distance 2 were collapsed, and singletons that could not be merged were discarded. Reads were aligned to IMGT to assign V, D and J genes, CDR3 length, and insertions or deletions at six rearrangement sites. Within each subset, clonotype counts were normalized to the number of sorted cells before true diversity and Gini coefficients were calculated with the tcR R package. The overlap coefficient, calculated on TCRB nucleotide sequences, was used to quantify repertoire sharing. TCRdb stores this immuneACCESS table with in-frame sequences only. Part of the clones is absent; in the studies checked, under half of the shortfall reflects unresolved V genes, and no reason is known for the rest. For V, J and clone size, that table is used; D and trimming come from the DNA. Present in this sample are about 150,000 clones, more than 10% of which were seen just once. The ten largest clones represent approximately 1.3% of the sample.

The germline ends are 7 bases apart after V is trimmed by 0 bases and J by 5 bases. The CDR3 runs 13 amino acids, cysteine and phenylalanine included. The entry retains the CDR3 DNA only, 39 bases that are in frame from base 1. The germline V gene supplies CDR1 LGHNA and CDR2 YNFKEQ. This chain joins TRBV4-2 to TRBJ2-5; the D gene cannot be resolved reliably. This clonotype was obtained from a man younger than 35 with type 1 diabetes. Sample: central memory CD4+ T cells from blood. Here is the DNA: TGTGCCAGCAGCCAAGATGGCATGGAGACCCAGTACTTC. Its protein is CASSQDGMETQYF.